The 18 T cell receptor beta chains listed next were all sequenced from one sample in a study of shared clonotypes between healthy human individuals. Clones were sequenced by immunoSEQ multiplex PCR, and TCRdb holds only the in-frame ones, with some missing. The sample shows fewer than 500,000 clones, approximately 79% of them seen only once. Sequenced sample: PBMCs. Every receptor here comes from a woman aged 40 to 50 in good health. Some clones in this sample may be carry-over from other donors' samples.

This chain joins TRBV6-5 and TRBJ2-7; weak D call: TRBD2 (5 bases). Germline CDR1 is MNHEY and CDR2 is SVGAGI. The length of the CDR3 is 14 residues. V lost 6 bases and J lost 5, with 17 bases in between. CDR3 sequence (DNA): TGTGCCAGCAGGCCCTCACTAGTGTCTCACGAGCAGTACTTC. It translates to CASRPSLVSHEQYF.

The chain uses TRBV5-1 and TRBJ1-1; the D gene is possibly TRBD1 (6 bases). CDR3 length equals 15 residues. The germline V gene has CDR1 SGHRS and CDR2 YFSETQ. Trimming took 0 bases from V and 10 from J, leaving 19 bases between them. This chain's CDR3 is CASSLGTRTVRGAFF. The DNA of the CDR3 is TGCGCCAGCAGCTTGGGTACCCGGACAGTCAGAGGAGCTTTCTTT.

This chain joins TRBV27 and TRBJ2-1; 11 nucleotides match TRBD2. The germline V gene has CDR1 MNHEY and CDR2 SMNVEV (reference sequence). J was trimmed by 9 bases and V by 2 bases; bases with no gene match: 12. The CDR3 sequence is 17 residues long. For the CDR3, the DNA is TGTGCCAGCAGTTTAAGAGGCATTAGCGGGAGGGCCCCTGAGCAGTTCTTC. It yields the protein CASSLRGISGRAPEQFF.

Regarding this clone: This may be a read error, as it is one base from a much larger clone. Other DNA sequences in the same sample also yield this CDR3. The CDR3: CAWSIKGSETQYF. The CDR3 nucleotides read TGTGCCTGGAGTATAAAGGGATCGGAGACACAGTACTTC. This chain uses TRBV30 with TRBJ2-5, with no clear D. The CDR3 contains 13 residues. In germline, CDR1 is GTSNPN, CDR2 SVGIG (reference sequence).

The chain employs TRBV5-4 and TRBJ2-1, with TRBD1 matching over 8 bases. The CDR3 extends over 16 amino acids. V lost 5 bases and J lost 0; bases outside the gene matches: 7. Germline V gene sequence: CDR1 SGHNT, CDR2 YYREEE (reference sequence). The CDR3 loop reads CASRYLTGGSYNEQFF. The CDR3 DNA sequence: TGTGCCAGCAGATACCTCACAGGGGGCTCCTACAATGAGCAGTTCTTC.

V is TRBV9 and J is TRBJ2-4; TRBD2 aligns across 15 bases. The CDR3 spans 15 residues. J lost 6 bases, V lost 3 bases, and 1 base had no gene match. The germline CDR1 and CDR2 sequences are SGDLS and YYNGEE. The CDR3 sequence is CASSAGLAGGNIQYF. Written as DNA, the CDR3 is TGTGCCAGCAGCGCGGGACTAGCGGGAGGAAACATTCAGTACTTC.

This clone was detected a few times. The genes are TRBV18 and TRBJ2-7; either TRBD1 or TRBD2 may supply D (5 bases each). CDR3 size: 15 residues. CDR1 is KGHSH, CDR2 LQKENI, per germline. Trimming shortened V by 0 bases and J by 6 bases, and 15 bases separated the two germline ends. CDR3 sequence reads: CASSPPSPEGSEQYF. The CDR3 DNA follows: TGTGCCAGCTCACCACCGAGCCCCGAGGGGAGCGAGCAGTACTTC.

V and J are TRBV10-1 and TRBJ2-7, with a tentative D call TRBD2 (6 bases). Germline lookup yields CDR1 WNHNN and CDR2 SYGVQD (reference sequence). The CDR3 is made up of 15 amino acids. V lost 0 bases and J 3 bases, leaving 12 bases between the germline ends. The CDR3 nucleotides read TGCGCCAGCAGTGAGTCGACTTTGGGGGGCTACGAGCAGTACTTC. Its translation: CASSESTLGGYEQYF.

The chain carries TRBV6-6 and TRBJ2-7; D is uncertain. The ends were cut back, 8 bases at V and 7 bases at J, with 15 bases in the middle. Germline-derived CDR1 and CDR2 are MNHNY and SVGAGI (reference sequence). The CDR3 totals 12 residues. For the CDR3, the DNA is TGTGCCAGCGGGTCACCGACTGGGGAGCAGTACTTC. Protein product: CASGSPTGEQYF.

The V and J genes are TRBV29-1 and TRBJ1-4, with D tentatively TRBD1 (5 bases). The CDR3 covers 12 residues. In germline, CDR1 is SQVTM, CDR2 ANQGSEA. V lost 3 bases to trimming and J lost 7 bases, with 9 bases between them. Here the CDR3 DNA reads TGCAGCGTTGAGATGGGGGGTGAAAAACTGTTTTTT. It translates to CSVEMGGEKLFF.

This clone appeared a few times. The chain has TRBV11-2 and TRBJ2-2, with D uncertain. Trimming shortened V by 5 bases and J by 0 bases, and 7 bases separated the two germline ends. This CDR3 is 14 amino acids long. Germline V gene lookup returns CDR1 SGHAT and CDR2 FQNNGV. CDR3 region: CASSKQSNTGELFF. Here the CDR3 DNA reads TGTGCCAGCAGCAAACAGTCGAACACCGGGGAGCTGTTTTTT.

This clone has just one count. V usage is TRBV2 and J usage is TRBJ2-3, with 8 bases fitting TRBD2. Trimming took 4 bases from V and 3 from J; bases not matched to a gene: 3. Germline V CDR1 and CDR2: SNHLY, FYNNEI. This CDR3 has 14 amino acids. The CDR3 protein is CASSVGTSTDTQYF. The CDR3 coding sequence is TGTGCCAGCAGTGTGGGGACTAGTACAGATACGCAGTATTTT. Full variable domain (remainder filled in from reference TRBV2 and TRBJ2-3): EPEVTQTPSHQVTQMGQEVILRCVPISNHLYFYWYRQILGQKVEFLVSFYNNEISEKSEIFDDQFSVERPDGSNFTLKIRSTKLEDSAMYFCASSVGTSTDTQYFGPGTRLTVL.

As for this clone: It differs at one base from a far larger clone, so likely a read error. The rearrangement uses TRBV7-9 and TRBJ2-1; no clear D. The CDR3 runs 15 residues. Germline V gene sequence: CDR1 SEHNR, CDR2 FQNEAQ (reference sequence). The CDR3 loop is CASSLVPEAYDEQFF. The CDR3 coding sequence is TGTGCCAGCAGCTTAGTTCCAGAGGCCTACGATGAGCAGTTCTTC.

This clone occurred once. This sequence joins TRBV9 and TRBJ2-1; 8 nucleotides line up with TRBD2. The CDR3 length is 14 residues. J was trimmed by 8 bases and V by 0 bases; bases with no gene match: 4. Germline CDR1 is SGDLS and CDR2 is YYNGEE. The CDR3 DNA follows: TGTGCCAGCAGCGTAGCGGGAGGGCCTCATGAGCAGTTCTTC. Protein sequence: CASSVAGGPHEQFF.

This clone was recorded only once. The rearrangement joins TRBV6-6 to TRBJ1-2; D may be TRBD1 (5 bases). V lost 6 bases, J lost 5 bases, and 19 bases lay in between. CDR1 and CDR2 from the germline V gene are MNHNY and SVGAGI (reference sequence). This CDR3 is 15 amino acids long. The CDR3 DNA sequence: TGTGCCAGCAGCAAAGGGGCGGGATCGTGGTATGGCTACACCTTC. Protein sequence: CASSKGAGSWYGYTF.

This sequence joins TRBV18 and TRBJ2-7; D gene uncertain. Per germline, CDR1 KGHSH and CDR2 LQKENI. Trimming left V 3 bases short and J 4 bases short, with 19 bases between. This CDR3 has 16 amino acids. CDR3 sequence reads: CASSPSQPGLEYEQYF. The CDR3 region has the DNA TGTGCCAGCTCACCTTCCCAGCCGGGCCTCGAGTACGAGCAGTACTTC.

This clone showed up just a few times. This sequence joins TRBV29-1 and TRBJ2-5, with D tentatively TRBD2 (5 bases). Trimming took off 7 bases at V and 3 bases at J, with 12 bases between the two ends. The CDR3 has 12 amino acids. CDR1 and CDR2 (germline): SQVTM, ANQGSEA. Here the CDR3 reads CSAGKGEETQYF. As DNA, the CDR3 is TGCAGCGCTGGTAAGGGAGAAGAGACCCAGTACTTC.

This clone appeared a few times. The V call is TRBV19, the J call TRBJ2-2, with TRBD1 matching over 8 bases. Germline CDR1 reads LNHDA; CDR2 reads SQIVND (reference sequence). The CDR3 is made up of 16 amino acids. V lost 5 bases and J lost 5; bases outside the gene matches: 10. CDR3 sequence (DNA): TGTGCCAGTAGTCCAGGACAGGGACGGAGGACCGGGGAGCTGTTTTTT. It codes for CASSPGQGRRTGELFF.